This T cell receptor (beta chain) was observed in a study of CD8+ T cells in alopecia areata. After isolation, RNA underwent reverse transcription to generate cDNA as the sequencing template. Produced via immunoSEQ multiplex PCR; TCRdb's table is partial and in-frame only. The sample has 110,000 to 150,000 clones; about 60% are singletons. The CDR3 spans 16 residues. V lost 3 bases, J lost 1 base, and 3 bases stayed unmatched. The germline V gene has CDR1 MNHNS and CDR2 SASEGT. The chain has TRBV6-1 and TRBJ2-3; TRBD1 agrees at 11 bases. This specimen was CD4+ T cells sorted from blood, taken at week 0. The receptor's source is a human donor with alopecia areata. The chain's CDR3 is CASSEDRGLRTDTQYF. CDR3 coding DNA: TGTGCCAGCAGTGAGGACAGGGGGCTTCGCACAGATACGCAGTATTTT.